Each of the 29 T cell receptor beta chains below was sequenced from the same sample in a study of immune heterogeneity within non-small cell lung tumors. The template for each sample was 600 ng of genomic DNA, which had been extracted from bulk tumor tissue. Surgery yielded several widely spaced biopsies per primary tumor. Patients had untreated, newly diagnosed non-small cell lung cancer and underwent curative surgery. Multiplex PCR amplified the TCR beta CDR3 region. Its first round ran for around 10 cycles with 32 V and 13 J primers. TCRdb processed the multiplex PCR reads anew with MiXCR; each CDR3 protein has one entry. The data contain 2,000 or so distinct CDR3 sequences, around 25% of them seen just once; the ten biggest clones take up roughly 8%. Sequencing used lung tumor tissue. The receptor source for this set is a woman aged 55-69 years with non-small cell lung cancer.

Notes on this clonotype: Its ends do not fully match the called genes, so a read error is possible. J is TRBJ1-5 and V is TRBV2, with D possibly matching TRBD1 (5 bases). The CDR3 covers 13 residues. CDR1 and CDR2 from the germline V gene are SNHLY and FYNNEI. CDR3 nucleotides: TGTGCCAGCAGTGAAACGGGGCACCAGCCCCGGCATTTT. As protein: CASSETGHQPRHF.

This clonotype ranks as medium-sized. The V and J genes are TRBV15 and TRBJ2-3; D gene ambiguous. CDR1 and CDR2 from the germline V gene are LNHNV and YYDKDF (reference sequence). V was cut by 7 bases and J by 0 bases, with 8 bases left in between. The CDR3 is 13 residues long. CDR3 DNA sequence: TGTGCCACCACGACGGTCAGCACAGATACGCAGTATTTT. Translating gives CATTTVSTDTQYF.

In its sample, this clonotype was seen once. The rearrangement uses TRBV3-1 and TRBJ2-1; a possible D gene is TRBD1 (6 bases). The CDR3 is made up of 18 amino acids. The germline V and J ends were trimmed by 0 bases and 0 bases, with 15 bases remaining between them. The germline V gene has CDR1 LGHDT and CDR2 YNNKEL (reference sequence). CDR3 amino acids: CASSQDPRQASSYNEQFF. The CDR3 nucleotides read TGTGCCAGCAGCCAAGATCCCCGACAGGCCAGCTCCTACAATGAGCAGTTCTTC.

V gene TRBV7-6 combines with J gene TRBJ2-7; 11 positions match TRBD2. CDR3 length equals 13 residues. CDR1 is SGHVS, CDR2 FNYEAQ, per germline. Trimming cost V 1 base and J 9 bases; bases outside gene matches: 2. The CDR3 DNA sequence: TGTGCCAGCAGCTTAGGGACTAGCGGGCTGCAGTACTTC. Translation: CASSLGTSGLQYF.

Points on this clonotype: Compared with germline, one end of the junction differs, possibly owing to a read error. V usage is TRBV5-1 and J usage is TRBJ2-7; 13 bases are a match to TRBD2. Germline V gene data show CDR1 as SGHRS and CDR2 as YFSETQ. This CDR3 comprises 16 residues. CDR3 nucleotide sequence: TGCGCCAGCAGCTCAGGACTAGCGGGGGCCAACTACGAGCATTACTTC. It yields the protein CASSSGLAGANYEHYF.

The V call is TRBV20-1, the J call TRBJ2-1, with D unresolved. Looked up from germline, CDR1 is DFQATT and CDR2 is SNEGSKA (reference sequence). This CDR3 spans 15 amino acids. Trimming cost V 5 bases and J 6 bases, with 20 bases left between them. The CDR3 loop reads CSAWGGFFLSNEQFF. CDR3 coding DNA: TGCAGTGCTTGGGGTGGGTTTTTCCTCAGCAATGAGCAGTTCTTC.

This clonotype was observed a handful of times. This chain uses TRBV6-2 or TRBV6-3 with TRBJ2-5; D is undetermined. V gave up 2 bases and J gave up 5 bases, with 3 bases separating them. CDR3 length: 11 residues. From germline, CDR1 is MNHEY and CDR2 SVGEGT. DNA of the CDR3: TGTGCCAGCAGTTACGGGGAGACCCAGTACTTC. Its translation: CASSYGETQYF.

By its share, this clonotype is large (0.1 to 1%). The chain joins TRBV7-3 to TRBJ1-4; D gene ambiguous. V was trimmed by 6 bases and J by 0 bases, leaving 5 bases between them. Germline lookup yields CDR1 SGHTA and CDR2 FQGTGA. The CDR3 is 13 residues long. In nucleotides, the CDR3 is TGTGCCAGCAGTAGAGCAACTAATGAAAAACTGTTTTTT. Translating gives CASSRATNEKLFF.

Concerning this clonotype itself: Being one base from a much bigger clone, this may be a read error. The rearrangement links TRBV30 to TRBJ1-1, with D perhaps matching TRBD1 (6 bases). V lost 2 bases to trimming and J lost 0 bases, with 13 bases between them. This CDR3 has 15 residues. CDR1 GTSNPN and CDR2 SVGIG come from the germline V gene (reference sequence). The CDR3 reads CAWSTMTGVNTEAFF. CDR3 coding DNA: TGTGCCTGGAGTACGATGACAGGCGTGAACACTGAAGCTTTCTTT.

By sample fraction, this clonotype is medium-sized (0.01 to 0.1%). This sequence joins TRBV7-2 and TRBJ2-7; 7 bases match TRBD1. This CDR3 spans 14 amino acids. Germline loops: CDR1 SGHTA, CDR2 FQGNSA. J lost 5 bases, V lost 5 bases, and 9 bases had no gene match. CDR3 in amino acids: CASSRPGQPNEQYF. CDR3 coding DNA: TGTGCCAGCAGCCGTCCGGGACAGCCAAACGAGCAGTACTTC.

The chain recombines TRBV2 with TRBJ2-5; TRBD2 matches 7 bases. V lost 2 bases and J lost 5; bases outside the gene matches: 11. The CDR3 spans 16 residues. Germline CDR1 is SNHLY and CDR2 is FYNNEI. The CDR3 region has the DNA TGTGCCAGCAGTGAATTTGGACGCTCGCGGGGGGAGACCCAGTACTTC. Amino acids: CASSEFGRSRGETQYF.

The J gene is TRBJ1-1, the V gene TRBV7-9; D is undetermined. Germline-derived CDR1 and CDR2 are SEHNR and FQNEAQ (reference sequence). CDR3 size: 13 residues. Deletions cut 1 base from V and 11 bases from J, with 14 bases between. The CDR3 DNA reads TGTGCCAGCAGCTTAGGAATCGCCCCTGGCGCTTTCTTT. It encodes CASSLGIAPGAFF.

V is TRBV5-8 and J is TRBJ2-3, with a tentative D call TRBD1 (6 bases). Trimming left V 0 bases short and J 2 bases short, with 16 bases between. Germline CDR1 SGHTS, CDR2 YDEGEE. The CDR3 runs to 17 residues. CDR3 sequence (DNA): TGTGCCAGCAGCTTGGAAGGGGGAAACGCCTTCACAGATACGCAGTATTTT. The encoded protein is CASSLEGGNAFTDTQYF.

This clonotype is termed medium-sized. This chain links TRBV6-1 with TRBJ2-7; D might be TRBD1 or TRBD2, each matching 5 bases. Germline V gene data show CDR1 as MNHNS and CDR2 as SASEGT. The V gene lost 6 bases and the J gene lost 3 bases, with 15 bases spanning the gap. This CDR3 has 14 residues. CDR3 amino acids: CASSRGPLSYEQYF. The CDR3 DNA reads TGTGCCAGCAGCCGGGGACCTCTTAGCTACGAGCAGTACTTC.

This clonotype appeared a few times. This sequence joins TRBV7-2 and TRBJ2-7; D is perhaps TRBD2 (6 bases). The ends were cut back, 2 bases at V and 3 bases at J, with 14 bases in the middle. The CDR3 contains 15 residues. CDR1 and CDR2 (germline): SGHTA, FQGNSA. CDR3 loop: CASSLIEGGNYEQYF. In nucleotides, the CDR3 is TGTGCCAGCAGCTTAATTGAAGGAGGGAACTACGAGCAGTACTTC.

A word on this clonotype: A read error may explain this, as a much larger clone is one base away. V and J are TRBV5-6 and TRBJ2-7; the D is unclear. Germline V gene data show CDR1 as SGHDT and CDR2 as YYEEEE. The CDR3 has 12 residues. Trimming stripped 4 bases from V and 6 bases from J, with 11 bases between. Here the CDR3 reads CASSAGPSEQYF. CDR3 DNA: TGTGCCAGCAGCGCCGGTCCTTCCGAGCAGTACTTC.

V gene TRBV9 combines with J gene TRBJ2-7, with 7 bases lining up with TRBD1. Losses at the gene ends were 1 base for V and 4 bases for J; bases not matched to a gene: 2. Germline V gene lookup returns CDR1 SGDLS and CDR2 YYNGEE. The CDR3 is 13 amino acids. The CDR3, as DNA: TGTGCCAGCAGCGTATCGACAGGGTACGAGCAGTACTTC. Translating gives CASSVSTGYEQYF.

This clonotype is deemed medium-sized (0.01 to 0.1%). The chain combines TRBV5-1 with TRBJ2-7, with D unclear. The germline CDR1 and CDR2 sequences are SGHRS and YFSETQ. The CDR3 is 11 amino acids. Trimming stripped 4 bases from V and 5 bases from J, with 7 bases between. The CDR3 loop is CASSANDEQYF. Here the CDR3 DNA reads TGCGCCAGCAGCGCGAACGACGAGCAGTACTTC.

By frequency in the sample, this clonotype is medium-sized. CDR3 protein: CASSYRGLGSPLHF. The CDR3 nucleotides are TGTGCCAGCAGTTACAGGGGGTTGGGGTCACCCCTCCACTTT. The chain carries TRBV12-3 or TRBV12-4 and TRBJ1-6; 8 bases agree with TRBD1. This CDR3 has 14 amino acids. The V and J ends lost 4 bases and 10 bases, in that order; junction bases with no gene match: 6.

This clonotype was recorded a few times. The chain is built from TRBV15 and TRBJ2-3, with 10 positions matching TRBD2. Germline values: CDR1 LNHNV, CDR2 YYDKDF (reference sequence). This CDR3 has 17 amino acids. V was clipped by 6 bases and J by 4 bases; unmatched bases: 13. The CDR3 protein is CATSLALAGFFSDTQYF. The CDR3 nucleotides read TGTGCCACCAGTTTAGCACTAGCGGGATTCTTCTCAGATACGCAGTATTTT. Looking up the rest from reference TRBV15 and TRBJ2-3 gives the full variable domain: DAMVIQNPRYQVTQFGKPVTLSCSQTLNHNVMYWYQQKSSQAPKLLFHYYDKDFNNEADTPDNFQSRRPNTSFCFLDIRSPGLGDTAMYLCATSLALAGFFSDTQYFGPGTRLTVL.

Notes on this clonotype: A single base separates this from a much larger clone, so it may be a read error. The chain joins TRBV20-1 to TRBJ1-1; 7 positions match TRBD1. The CDR3 length is 15 residues. Germline-derived CDR1 and CDR2 are DFQATT and SNEGSKA (reference sequence). V gave up 6 bases and J gave up 1 base; unmatched junction bases: 11. The CDR3 coding sequence is TGCAGTGCCCTGAAACCGGGACAGCAGAACACTGAAGCTTTCTTT. As protein: CSALKPGQQNTEAFF.

For this clonotype: At one of its ends the junction is not consistent with the germline gene, which may arise from a read error. This rearrangement joins TRBV9 to TRBJ2-7, with TRBD1 as a possible D gene (6 bases). The CDR3 is 15 amino acids. From germline, CDR1 is SGDLS and CDR2 YYNGEE. DNA for the CDR3: TGTGCCGGCAGCGTAGAGCAGGGGAAACTGGTCGAGCAGTACTTC. Its translation: CAGSVEQGKLVEQYF.

Written as DNA, the CDR3 is TGTGCCAGCAGCTTAGGAGGGGGGATCTCCTATGAGCAGTTCTTC. Its protein is CASSLGGGISYEQFF. The V call is TRBV7-2, the J call TRBJ2-1, with D possibly called TRBD1 or TRBD2 (6 bases each). V lost 1 base to trimming and J lost 8 bases, with 15 bases between them. CDR1 and CDR2 from the germline V gene are SGHTA and FQGNSA. This CDR3 region has 15 residues.

This clonotype rates as large. The V and J genes are TRBV7-2 and TRBJ2-3, with D perhaps being TRBD1 or TRBD2 (5 bases each). The V end lost 5 bases, the J end lost 0 bases, and 15 bases lay between the germline ends. The germline gives CDR1 SGHTA, CDR2 FQGNSA. This CDR3 has 16 residues. The CDR3 region has the DNA TGTGCCAGCAGCCTTCTTGGGGGAGACAGCACAGATACGCAGTATTTT. It yields the protein CASSLLGGDSTDTQYF.

This clonotype counts as medium-sized. This sequence joins TRBV28 and TRBJ1-1; tentatively, D is TRBD1 (6 bases). V shed 7 bases and J shed 2 bases, with 14 bases lying between them. The V gene's germline CDR1 is MDHEN and CDR2 SYDVKM. The CDR3 has 14 amino acids. CDR3 amino acids: CASIGGGGNTEAFF. In nucleotides, the CDR3 is TGTGCCAGCATCGGGGGCGGGGGAAACACTGAAGCTTTCTTT.

By share, this clonotype ranks as large. V is TRBV28 and J is TRBJ1-2; TRBD1 aligns across 10 bases. CDR3 length equals 14 residues. Germline lookup yields CDR1 MDHEN and CDR2 SYDVKM. Trimming took 2 bases from V and 3 from J; bases not matched to a gene: 0. The CDR3 loop is CASSLGTGDYGYTF. CDR3 DNA: TGTGCCAGCAGTTTAGGGACAGGGGACTATGGCTACACCTTC.

To note about this clonotype: The junction departs from germline at one end; a sequencing error may be responsible. The chain links TRBV5-1 to TRBJ1-1; TRBD1 is a possible D gene (5 bases). Germline assignment: CDR1 SGHRS and CDR2 YFSETQ. CDR3 length equals 15 residues. The CDR3 spells CARSLAGGANTEAFF. The CDR3 nucleotides read TGCGCCAGAAGCTTGGCTGGAGGGGCAAACACTGAAGCTTTCTTT. The full variable domain, with the rest looked up from reference TRBV5-1 and TRBJ1-1, is KAGVTQTPRYLIKTRGQQVTLSCSPISGHRSVSWYQQTPGQGLQFLFEYFSETQRNKGNFPGRFSGRQFSNSRSEMNVSTLELGDSALYLCARSLAGGANTEAFFGQGTRLTVV.

This clonotype was seen more than once but under ten times. V is TRBV28 and J is TRBJ1-3; weak D call: TRBD1 (5 bases). Between the trimmed V and J ends, which lost 4 bases and 0 bases, there was a span of 7 bases. CDR1 is MDHEN and CDR2 is SYDVKM in the germline V gene. This CDR3 contains 14 residues. The CDR3 loop reads CASSSGFSGNTIYF. The DNA for the CDR3 is TGTGCCAGCAGTTCAGGGTTCTCTGGAAACACCATATATTTT.

V is TRBV19 and J is TRBJ1-2; possible D gene TRBD1, 5 bases. The germline V gene encodes CDR1 LNHDA and CDR2 SQIVND (reference sequence). This CDR3 has 16 amino acids. V lost 7 bases to trimming and J lost 3 bases, with 21 bases between them. The CDR3 reads CASTLVSRAVHYGYTF. CDR3 bases: TGTGCCAGTACCCTAGTGAGCAGGGCAGTCCACTATGGCTACACCTTC.